The next 18 T cell receptor beta chains were all read from a single sample in a study of blood T cells in healthy people across ages. Through a sample-barcoded 5' primer and a J-beta primer mix, a second PCR was run for roughly 7 to 12 cycles. In TCRdb, the 5' RACE reads were re-called with MiXCR into one record per CDR3 protein. The sample yields 700,000 to 900,000 distinct CDR3 sequences, about 53% seen once. The sequenced material came from blood. The receptors originated from an elderly man in good health.

The J gene is TRBJ1-2, the V gene TRBV5-6, with D tentatively TRBD1 (6 bases). The CDR3 has 19 amino acids. V was shortened by 2 bases and J by 1 base, with 24 bases between the two germline ends. Germline CDR1 SGHDT, CDR2 YYEEEE. CDR3 nucleotide sequence: TGTGCCAGCAGCTTTCTCGCCGAATCCCCCGGGACAATTAACTATGGCTACACCTTC. It yields the protein CASSFLAESPGTINYGYTF.

This sequence joins TRBV3-1 and TRBJ2-7; D gene unclear. This CDR3 is 14 amino acids long. The germline V gene encodes CDR1 LGHDT and CDR2 YNNKEL (reference sequence). V dropped 1 base and J dropped 3 bases, with 10 bases sitting between them. This CDR3 is CASSQVAGNYEQYF. The CDR3 DNA reads as TGTGCCAGCAGCCAAGTGGCAGGAAACTACGAGCAGTACTTC.

The chain has TRBV28 and TRBJ2-1; 7 nucleotides agree with TRBD2. Germline V CDR1 and CDR2: MDHEN, SYDVKM. The CDR3 is 15 residues long. With V trimmed by 10 bases and J by 0 bases, 9 bases remained unmatched. The CDR3 DNA sequence: TGTGCCACCTGTGGGGGAGGGCCCTCCTACAATGAGCAGTTCTTC. Translation gives CATCGGGPSYNEQFF. The full variable domain, with the rest looked up from reference TRBV28 and TRBJ2-1, is DVKVTQSSRYLVKRTGEKVFLECVQDMDHENMFWYRQDPGLGLRLIYFSYDVKMKEKGDIPEGYSVSREKKERFSLILESASTNQTSMYLCATCGGGPSYNEQFFGPGTRLTVL.

The chain combines TRBV3-1 with TRBJ2-7, with 7 nucleotides matching TRBD2. The length of the CDR3 is 15 residues. Trimming at V came to 0 bases and at J to 10 bases, leaving 12 bases not matched to a gene. Germline CDR1 is LGHDT and CDR2 is YNNKEL (reference sequence). CDR3 in amino acids: CASSQDPSAGDPQYF. CDR3 nucleotides: TGTGCCAGCAGCCAAGACCCTTCCGCGGGAGACCCCCAGTACTTC.

This clonotype was seen only a few times. The chain recombines TRBV5-6 with TRBJ1-1; possibly TRBD1 for D (6 bases). This CDR3 is built from 14 residues. Germline V gives CDR1 SGHDT, CDR2 YYEEEE. Deletions cut 4 bases from V and 1 base from J, with 11 bases between. The CDR3 here is CASSLQGWNTEAFF. As DNA, the CDR3 is TGTGCCAGCAGCCTACAGGGTTGGAACACTGAAGCTTTCTTT.

This rearrangement joins TRBV7-9 to TRBJ2-1, with TRBD2 matching over 14 bases. The germline gives CDR1 SEHNR, CDR2 FQNEAQ (reference sequence). V was pared by 3 bases and J by 10 bases, with 5 bases of the junction left unmatched. The CDR3 runs to 15 residues. CDR3 protein: CASSFGTSGSREQFF. DNA for the CDR3: TGTGCCAGCAGCTTCGGGACTAGCGGGAGTCGAGAGCAGTTCTTC.

This sequence joins TRBV10-3 and TRBJ2-1; 12 bases line up with TRBD2. Germline CDR1 and CDR2: ENHRY and SYGVKD. The length of the CDR3 is 16 residues. V shed 6 bases, J shed 0 bases, and the junction held 3 bases outside the gene matches. The DNA for the CDR3 is TGTGCCATCAGGGCGACTAGCGGGAGCTCCTACAATGAGCAGTTCTTC. It specifies CAIRATSGSSYNEQFF.

V usage is TRBV5-1 and J usage is TRBJ2-5; 10 bases agree with TRBD1. In germline, CDR1 is SGHRS, CDR2 YFSETQ. This CDR3 is 16 amino acids long. Trimming took 3 bases from V and 4 from J; bases not matched to a gene: 9. The CDR3 region has the DNA TGCGCCAGCAGCTATGGAGGTGGACAGGGGGGAGAGACCCAGTACTTC. Its translation: CASSYGGGQGGETQYF.

This clonotype appeared a single time. The rearrangement links TRBV4-1 to TRBJ2-2, with D possibly matching TRBD2 (6 bases). Germline V gives CDR1 MGHRA, CDR2 YSYEKL. This CDR3 is built from 18 residues. With 1 base removed from V and 8 bases from J, the gap between germline ends came to 23 bases. The CDR3: CASSQVGLGGALDGELFF. Written as DNA, the CDR3 is TGCGCCAGCAGCCAAGTCGGGCTCGGAGGGGCCCTCGATGGGGAGCTGTTTTTT.

The chain joins TRBV6-5 to TRBJ1-2; TRBD1 is a possible D gene (6 bases). CDR1 is MNHEY, CDR2 SVGAGI, per germline. Trimming shortened V by 6 bases and J by 4 bases, and 21 bases separated the two germline ends. This CDR3 has 16 residues. The CDR3 loop is CASRTLQGCEFYGYTF. The CDR3 bases are TGTGCCAGCAGGACATTACAGGGATGCGAATTCTATGGCTACACCTTC.

This clonotype was picked up a small number of times. This rearrangement joins TRBV28 to TRBJ2-7, with 8 nucleotides matching TRBD2. The CDR3 sequence is 15 residues long. Trimming at V came to 2 bases and at J to 3 bases, leaving 6 bases not matched to a gene. Germline V gene lookup returns CDR1 MDHEN and CDR2 SYDVKM. The DNA of the CDR3 is TGTGCCAGCAGTTTAGGTGGAGCGGGAGACTACGAGCAGTACTTC. Encoded protein: CASSLGGAGDYEQYF. The variable domain in full, with the rest retrieved from reference TRBV28 and TRBJ2-7, is DVKVTQSSRYLVKRTGEKVFLECVQDMDHENMFWYRQDPGLGLRLIYFSYDVKMKEKGDIPEGYSVSREKKERFSLILESASTNQTSMYLCASSLGGAGDYEQYFGPGTRLTVT.

The V gene is TRBV29-1, the J gene TRBJ1-1; D is unresolved. Germline V gene data show CDR1 as SQVTM and CDR2 as ANQGSEA. V dropped 2 bases and J dropped 1 base, with 11 bases sitting between them. This CDR3 has 14 residues. The CDR3 bases are TGCAGCGTTGAATTGAGGGTCCCGAACACTGAAGCTTTCTTT. The encoded protein is CSVELRVPNTEAFF.

This chain connects TRBV2 to TRBJ1-2; D might be TRBD1 (6 bases). CDR1 is SNHLY, CDR2 FYNNEI, per germline. Trimming pared 7 bases from V and 4 bases from J, leaving 13 bases between. The CDR3 contains 13 residues. The CDR3, as DNA: TGTGCCAGCATCAAAGGGGGAAGCTATGGCTACACCTTC. Amino acids: CASIKGGSYGYTF.

The J gene is TRBJ1-2, the V gene TRBV3-1, with TRBD1 as a possible D gene (5 bases). V was pared by 4 bases and J by 8 bases, with 32 bases between. The CDR3 is made up of 19 amino acids. Germline assignment: CDR1 LGHDT and CDR2 YNNKEL (reference sequence). CDR3 nucleotides: TGTGCCAGCAGCCCTACCGAAGGGGCCAGGATCTCTTCTTCCGGGGGCTACACCTTC. Encoded protein: CASSPTEGARISSSGGYTF.

The chain employs TRBV2 and TRBJ2-2; TRBD1 aligns across 8 bases. This CDR3 spans 12 amino acids. Germline V CDR1 and CDR2: SNHLY, FYNNEI. The ends lost 11 bases at V and 6 bases at J; junction bases unmatched: 5. CDR3 DNA sequence: TGTGCCGGAAAGACAGGGGCCGGGGAGCTGTTTTTT. Its protein product is CAGKTGAGELFF.

This chain uses TRBV6-1 with TRBJ2-1, with 8 bases matching TRBD1. V gave up 2 bases and J gave up 7 bases; unmatched junction bases: 4. There are 14 residues in the CDR3. Germline assignment: CDR1 MNHNS and CDR2 SASEGT. The chain's CDR3 is CASSEQGAKNEQFF. The DNA for the CDR3 is TGTGCCAGCAGTGAACAGGGGGCTAAGAATGAGCAGTTCTTC.

This clonotype has more than one count but fewer than ten. The chain uses TRBV20-1 and TRBJ2-5; D may be TRBD1 (6 bases). The germline CDR1 and CDR2 sequences are DFQATT and SNEGSKA (reference sequence). The V end lost 6 bases, the J end lost 5 bases, and 13 bases lay between the germline ends. The CDR3 sequence is 12 residues long. CDR3 DNA: TGCAGTGCCAATCAGGGGCGGGAGACCCAGTACTTC. Translation gives CSANQGRETQYF.

V is TRBV24-1 and J is TRBJ2-3; tentatively, D is TRBD2 (6 bases). The CDR3 contains 16 residues. V dropped 0 bases and J dropped 1 base, with 10 bases sitting between them. CDR1 and CDR2 from the germline V gene are KGHDR and SFDVKD. This chain's CDR3 is CATSDLTRDRTDTQYF. The CDR3 DNA is TGTGCCACCAGTGATTTGACGCGGGATCGCACAGATACGCAGTATTTT.